Here is one T cell receptor (beta chain) with its context. The antigen is undetermined. The sample originates from a study of CD8 T cells in ankylosing spondylitis. The ends were cut back, 6 bases at V and 8 bases at J, with 23 bases in the middle. This CDR3 spans 17 amino acids. CDR1 and CDR2 (germline): MNHNS, SASEGT. By quantitative 5'-RACE with molecular barcodes, the TCR beta libraries were made. TCRdb reprocessed the 5' RACE reads via MiXCR and lists one record per CDR3 protein. This sample yields about 360,000 distinct CDR3 sequences, of which 20% to 25% are seen a single time; roughly 13% belongs to the top ten. Study results and limitations: A TCR beta motif made of eight highly homologous variants seemed typical of ankylosing spondylitis blood. Relatively rare in peripheral blood, disease-linked clones were also CD8+.

The sample was blood, either unsorted or a sorted T cell fraction (not recorded which). The chain uses TRBV6-1 and TRBJ1-6; tentative D call: TRBD1 (6 bases). The sequence came from a male donor with ankylosing spondylitis or in good health (not recorded which). The chain's CDR3 is CASSPRRTVSPDSPLHF. The CDR3 DNA is TGTGCCAGCAGCCCCCGTCGGACAGTTTCCCCTGATTCACCCCTCCACTTT.